This T cell receptor (beta chain) is drawn from a study of blood T cells in healthy people across ages. Overall study: About one barcoded beta molecule per two T cells came from capture by template switching. Study results and caveats: Aged donors had fewer naive CD4+ cells and lower diversity than long-lived donors.

A second roughly 6 to 12 cycle PCR used barcoded and J-beta primers. TCRdb re-called the 5' RACE reads with MiXCR, one entry per CDR3 protein. The table includes 650,000 to 1,000,000 distinct CDR3 sequences, around 50% detected once. Concerning this clonotype itself: Its antigen is unidentified.

The J segment lost 6 bases and the V segment lost 7 bases, leaving 14 bases of the junction unmatched. The CDR3 sequence is 16 residues long. CDR1 and CDR2 from the germline V gene are MNHNS and SASEGT. In terms of origin and age, donors were healthy Caucasian individuals from Russia aged roughly 6 to 90. Whenever a sample was processed, at least 6.5 million PBMCs were isolated. The source is a man older than 75 in good health. Material: blood. The chain is built from TRBV6-1 and TRBJ2-2; 7 bases are shared with TRBD1. CDR3 residues: CASKREQGSFPGELFF. The CDR3 region has the DNA TGTGCCAGCAAGAGGGAACAGGGGTCTTTCCCCGGGGAGCTGTTTTTT.